A selection of T cell receptor beta chains follows, all from one sample in a study of vaccination effects on CD4 cells after COVID-19. Sequencing was performed with immunoSEQ multiplex PCR; in TCRdb, only in-frame clones are kept and a portion is missing. The sample consists of 45,000 to 60,000 clones, roughly 80% of them appearing once. Which antigens these TCRs recognize remains unknown. The sequencing here drew on CD4+ T cells from PBMCs cultured without peptide, taken before COVID-19 vaccination. All receptors come from a human donor who received a COVID-19 vaccine. Both conserved end residues are part of each CDR3. A D gene is named only where the DNA matches it firmly. Expanded clones get a size class; other rows say once, few or many, or leave the size out.

J gene: TRBJ2-2; clone size: NA; D gene: NA; V gene: TRBV3-1/TRBV3-2; CDR3 protein: CASSPTVNTGELFF; CDR3 DNA: TGTGCCAGCAGCCCTACAGTGAACACCGGGGAGCTGTTTTTT
J gene: TRBJ1-6; clone size: NA; D gene: TRBD1; V gene: TRBV28; CDR3 protein: CASRPPDRYNSPLHF; CDR3 DNA: TGTGCCAGCAGACCCCCGGACAGGTATAATTCACCCCTCCACTTT
J gene: TRBJ2-3; clone size: NA; D gene: NA; V gene: TRBV24-1; CDR3 protein: CATSDPGQRGDTQYF; CDR3 DNA: TGTGCCACCAGTGATCCAGGACAGCGGGGAGATACGCAGTATTTT
J gene: TRBJ1-1; clone size: few; D gene: NA; V gene: TRBV3-1/TRBV3-2; CDR3 protein: CASSPLGGRNTEAFF; CDR3 DNA: TGTGCCAGCAGCCCCCTAGGGGGGAGGAACACTGAAGCTTTCTTT
J gene: TRBJ1-5; clone size: NA; D gene: NA; V gene: TRBV12-3/TRBV12-4; CDR3 protein: CASSLARDQPQHF; CDR3 DNA: TGTGCCAGCAGCCTCGCAAGGGATCAGCCCCAGCATTTT
J gene: TRBJ1-1; clone size: few; D gene: NA; V gene: TRBV19; CDR3 protein: CASRPPVLSTEAFF; CDR3 DNA: TGTGCCAGTCGACCACCGGTCTTGAGCACTGAAGCTTTCTTT
J gene: TRBJ1-5; clone size: NA; D gene: NA; V gene: TRBV28; CDR3 protein: CASSVMGEGVSFVQPQHF; CDR3 DNA: TGTGCCAGCAGTGTGATGGGGGAGGGGGTCAGTTTTGTACAGCCCCAGCATTTT
J gene: TRBJ1-1; clone size: NA; D gene: NA; V gene: TRBV25-1; CDR3 protein: CASSREVNTEAFF; CDR3 DNA: TGTGCCAGCAGTCGGGAGGTTAACACTGAAGCTTTCTTT
J gene: TRBJ1-1; clone size: NA; D gene: TRBD1; V gene: TRBV12-3/TRBV12-4; CDR3 protein: CASSHRGNTEAFF; CDR3 DNA: TGTGCCAGCAGTCACAGGGGGAACACTGAAGCTTTCTTT
J gene: TRBJ1-6; clone size: few; D gene: NA; V gene: TRBV5-6; CDR3 protein: CASSSLEGRLGDSPLHF; CDR3 DNA: TGTGCCAGCAGCTCCTTGGAGGGACGATTGGGGGATTCACCCCTCCACTTT
J gene: TRBJ1-4; clone size: once; D gene: NA; V gene: TRBV7-8; CDR3 protein: CASSHYRAENEKLFF; CDR3 DNA: TGTGCCAGCAGCCATTACCGGGCAGAAAATGAAAAACTGTTTTTT
J gene: TRBJ1-3; clone size: NA; D gene: NA; V gene: TRBV5-1; CDR3 protein: CASSLVTGIAGNTIYF; CDR3 DNA: TGCGCCAGCAGCTTGGTTACAGGGATCGCTGGAAACACCATATATTTT
J gene: TRBJ1-2; clone size: few; D gene: NA; V gene: TRBV6-5; CDR3 protein: CASSYRQGHGYTF; CDR3 DNA: TGTGCCAGCAGTTACAGGCAGGGGCATGGCTACACCTTC
J gene: TRBJ1-3; clone size: once; D gene: NA; V gene: TRBV6-6; CDR3 protein: CASTRASSGNTIYF; CDR3 DNA: TGTGCCAGCACAAGGGCCAGCTCTGGAAACACCATATATTTT
J gene: TRBJ2-1; clone size: NA; D gene: TRBD2; V gene: TRBV4-1; CDR3 protein: CASSQDRGTSGGGYRQFF; CDR3 DNA: TGCGCCAGCAGCCAAGATAGGGGCACTAGCGGGGGGGGCTATCGACAGTTCTTC
J gene: TRBJ2-3; clone size: few; D gene: TRBD2; V gene: TRBV10-1; CDR3 protein: CASSPSGGRTDTQYF; CDR3 DNA: TGCGCCAGCAGTCCTAGCGGGGGCCGCACAGATACGCAGTATTTT